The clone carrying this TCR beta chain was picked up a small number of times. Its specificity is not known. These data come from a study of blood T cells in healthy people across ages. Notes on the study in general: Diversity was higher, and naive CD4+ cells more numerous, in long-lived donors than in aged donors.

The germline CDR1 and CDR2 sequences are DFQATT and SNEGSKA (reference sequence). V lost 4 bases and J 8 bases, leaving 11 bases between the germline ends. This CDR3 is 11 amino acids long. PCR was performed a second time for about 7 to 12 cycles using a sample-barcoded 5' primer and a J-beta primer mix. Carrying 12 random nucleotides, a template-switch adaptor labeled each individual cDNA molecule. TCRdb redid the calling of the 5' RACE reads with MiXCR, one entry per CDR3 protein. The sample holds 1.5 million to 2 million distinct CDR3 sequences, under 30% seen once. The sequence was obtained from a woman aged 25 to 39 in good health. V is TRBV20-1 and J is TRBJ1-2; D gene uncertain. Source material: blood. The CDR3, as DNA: TGCAGTGCTATTTCGGGGTGGGGCTACACCTTC. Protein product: CSAISGWGYTF.